The clone carrying this T cell receptor beta chain has only a few counts. As yet, its antigen is unknown. The data were taken from a study of T cell repertoires in cytomegalovirus infection. Study-level background: Signatures in public TCR beta sequences pointed to both CMV infection and matching HLA type. Study findings and constraints: CMV carriers with the relevant HLA were identified by cumulative public TCR beta family frequency. The ex vivo response was dominated by HLA-C-restricted CMV-specific TCR beta clonotypes.

TCRdb processed the reads anew with MiXCR; each CDR3 protein has one entry. The sample yields around 630,000 distinct CDR3 sequences, roughly 26% seen once. This CDR3 is built from 16 residues. Deletions cut 5 bases from V and 0 bases from J, with 20 bases between. CDR1 and CDR2 (germline): SQVTM, ANQGSEA. This clonotype was sampled from a human donor in good health (CMV status not recorded). Some clones in this sample may be carry-over from other donors' samples. The specimen sequenced was CD8+ T cells from PBMCs. The rearrangement joins TRBV29-1 to TRBJ2-7; weak D call: TRBD1 (5 bases). The CDR3, as DNA: TGCAGCGTTTTGGAGACAGACAAAGAAGGCTCCTACGAGCAGTACTTC. It codes for CSVLETDKEGSYEQYF.